Below, one TCR beta chain is given with its context. Its antigen remains unidentified. Profiled with immunoSEQ multiplex PCR; TCRdb holds only in-frame clones, not every one. The table has 80,000 to 90,000 clones, roughly 92% seen once; the top ten hold around 0.33%. These data are taken from a study of graft-versus-host responses after intestinal transplantation. Study-level information: Recipients obtained multivisceral, liver-intestinal, or isolated intestinal transplants. All of the recipients had induction that used anti-thymocyte globulin, then tacrolimus and steroids for two to four years.

Study-wide results and caveats: The marrow of recipients harbored GvH clones, and ileum or blood showed some of them first.

V lost 7 bases, J lost 2 bases, and 11 bases stayed unmatched. Per germline, CDR1 SGHRS and CDR2 YFSETQ. This CDR3 is built from 16 residues. The input for sequencing was unstimulated CD4+ T cells sorted from spleen or lymph node cells, taken before intestinal transplant. The chain uses TRBV5-1 and TRBJ2-1; 8 bases fit TRBD2. The clonotype comes from a human donor who received an intestinal transplant. CDR3 sequence (DNA): TGCGCCAGCTCCGTCTTGAGCGGGAGCCCCTACAATGAGCAGTTCTTC. This sequence encodes CASSVLSGSPYNEQFF.